Shown below are 22 T cell receptor beta chains from a single sample sequenced in a study of T cell responses to AZD1222 COVID-19 vaccine. Assay: immunoSEQ multiplex PCR; the TCRdb copy retains only in-frame clones and omits some. The data contain some 150,000 clones, roughly 85% of them singletons. The sequences come from peripheral blood, collected 28 days after the second dose of the MenACWY control vaccine. The origin of the receptors is an adult who received the MenACWY meningococcal vaccine as a control.

The rearrangement links TRBV5-6 to TRBJ1-6, with TRBD1 as a possible D gene (5 bases). The V gene lost 0 bases and the J gene lost 10 bases, with 14 bases spanning the gap. Germline V gives CDR1 SGHDT, CDR2 YYEEEE. The CDR3 is 15 residues long. As DNA, the CDR3 is TGTGCCAGCAGCTTGGGGAGGGGACCCGAGTCACCCCTCCACTTT. It encodes CASSLGRGPESPLHF.

This clone has just one count. This chain joins TRBV4-3 and TRBJ2-1; TRBD2 agrees at 11 bases. With V trimmed by 0 bases and J by 9 bases, 4 bases remained unmatched. The germline V gene has CDR1 LGHNA and CDR2 YSLEER. CDR3 length equals 15 residues. DNA for the CDR3: TGCGCCAGCAGCCAAGATGGCCTAGCGGGAGGTGAGCAGTTCTTC. Translated: CASSQDGLAGGEQFF.

The gene calls are TRBV4-1 and TRBJ1-5; possibly TRBD1 for D (5 bases). The V gene's germline CDR1 is MGHRA and CDR2 YSYEKL. The CDR3 totals 13 residues. V was cut by 4 bases and J by 4 bases, with 8 bases left in between. Written as DNA, the CDR3 is TGCGCCAGCAGCCCACAGGATAATCAGCCCCAGCATTTT. The encoded protein is CASSPQDNQPQHF.

This chain connects TRBV9 to TRBJ2-7; 11 nucleotides line up with TRBD1. Trimming removed 2 bases from V and 9 bases from J; junction bases left unmatched: 7. Germline CDR1 and CDR2: SGDLS and YYNGEE. The CDR3 is 14 residues long. DNA for the CDR3: TGTGCCAGCAGCGTGGCGGACAGGGGGCGGCGGCAGTACTTC. It yields the protein CASSVADRGRRQYF.

The V call is TRBV6-5, the J call TRBJ1-2; perhaps TRBD1 as D (5 bases). The germline CDR1 and CDR2 sequences are MNHEY and SVGAGI. This CDR3 spans 15 amino acids. The V gene lost 2 bases and the J gene lost 1 base, with 11 bases spanning the gap. CDR3 nucleotides: TGTGCCAGCAGTTACACCGGACACCTTAACTATGGCTACACCTTC. It translates to CASSYTGHLNYGYTF.

The chain carries TRBV11-3 and TRBJ1-1; D is ambiguous. This CDR3 is built from 13 residues. Trimming took 4 bases from V and 4 from J, leaving 10 bases between them. Germline CDR1 SGHNT, CDR2 YENEEA. The chain's CDR3 is CASSSAGITEAFF. CDR3 bases: TGTGCCAGCAGCTCAGCAGGAATCACTGAAGCTTTCTTT.

V and J are TRBV27 and TRBJ2-2, with TRBD1 matching over 7 bases. V lost 5 bases to trimming and J lost 3 bases; unmatched junction nucleotides: 9. The CDR3 is 16 amino acids. Germline values: CDR1 MNHEY, CDR2 SMNVEV (reference sequence). The CDR3: CASSRYRTGDTGELFF. CDR3 bases: TGTGCCAGCAGTCGGTATCGGACAGGAGACACCGGGGAGCTGTTTTTT.

The chain links TRBV11-2 to TRBJ2-2, with D perhaps given as TRBD1 or TRBD2 (5 bases each). Germline V lookup: CDR1 SGHAT, CDR2 FQNNGV. V was shortened by 3 bases and J by 3 bases, with 17 bases between the two germline ends. This CDR3 spans 17 amino acids. CDR3: CASSFIKRGTHTGELFF. In nucleotides, the CDR3 is TGTGCCAGCAGCTTCATCAAGAGGGGTACCCACACCGGGGAGCTGTTTTTT.

This chain links TRBV6-5 with TRBJ1-1; D is uncertain. The V end was cut by 6 bases, the J end by 10 bases, with 15 bases between. Germline values: CDR1 MNHEY, CDR2 SVGAGI. CDR3 length: 12 amino acids. The CDR3 DNA sequence: TGTGCCAGCAGCCCGCTCTCAGGTGGAGCTTTCTTT. Protein: CASSPLSGGAFF.

The chain has TRBV18 and TRBJ1-2; the D gene is possibly TRBD1 (5 bases). Germline lookup yields CDR1 KGHSH and CDR2 LQKENI. V was shortened by 6 bases and J by 6 bases, with 17 bases between the two germline ends. The CDR3 length is 14 residues. This chain's CDR3 is CASSTAAGVDGYTF. CDR3 sequence (DNA): TGTGCCAGCTCGACGGCGGCGGGGGTGGATGGCTACACCTTC.

The chain uses TRBV28 and TRBJ1-2; D may be TRBD1 (5 bases). Germline V CDR1 and CDR2: MDHEN, SYDVKM. V gave up 3 bases and J gave up 7 bases, with 18 bases separating them. The length of the CDR3 is 15 residues. The CDR3 reads CASSLEGAGRSGYTF. The CDR3 DNA sequence: TGTGCCAGCAGTTTGGAAGGGGCAGGGCGTTCTGGCTACACCTTC.

The V call is TRBV4-3, the J call TRBJ2-7; tentatively, D is TRBD1 (5 bases). V lost 1 base, J lost 4 bases, and 8 bases lay in between. The CDR3 spans 13 residues. Germline CDR1 reads LGHNA; CDR2 reads YSLEER. This CDR3 is CASSQAAGYEQYF. DNA for the CDR3: TGCGCCAGCAGCCAAGCGGCAGGGTACGAGCAGTACTTC.

This chain connects TRBV7-9 to TRBJ2-6; TRBD1 matches 8 bases. With 5 bases clipped from V and 0 bases from J, the junction kept 3 bases outside the gene matches. In germline, CDR1 is SEHNR, CDR2 FQNEAQ (reference sequence). This CDR3 is 16 amino acids long. The CDR3 spells CASSRQGSSGANVLTF. The CDR3 coding sequence is TGTGCCAGCAGCAGACAGGGGTCCTCTGGGGCCAACGTCCTGACTTTC. Full variable domain (rest looked up from reference TRBV7-9 and TRBJ2-6): DTGVSQNPRHKITKRGQNVTFRCDPISEHNRLYWYRQTLGQGPEFLTYFQNEAQLEKSRLLSDRFSAERPKGSFSTLEIQRTEQGDSAMYLCASSRQGSSGANVLTFGAGSRLTVL.

V is TRBV4-1 and J is TRBJ1-4, with a tentative D call TRBD1 (5 bases). The length of the CDR3 is 15 residues. From germline, CDR1 is MGHRA and CDR2 YSYEKL. Trimming stripped 4 bases from V and 6 bases from J, with 15 bases between. CDR3 sequence reads: CASSPLGGRYEKLFF. The CDR3 coding sequence is TGCGCCAGCAGCCCCCTTGGGGGGAGGTATGAAAAACTGTTTTTT.

This chain uses TRBV5-1 with TRBJ2-3, with 10 bases aligning to TRBD2. The germline gives CDR1 SGHRS, CDR2 YFSETQ. The CDR3 covers 17 residues. V lost 6 bases, J lost 4 bases, and 14 bases stayed unmatched. The CDR3 loop is CASTPEASGSRPDTQYF. The CDR3 DNA reads TGCGCCAGCACCCCGGAGGCTAGCGGGAGTCGTCCAGATACGCAGTATTTT. Combining the CDR3 with reference TRBV5-1 and TRBJ2-3 gives the whole variable domain KAGVTQTPRYLIKTRGQQVTLSCSPISGHRSVSWYQQTPGQGLQFLFEYFSETQRNKGNFPGRFSGRQFSNSRSEMNVSTLELGDSALYLCASTPEASGSRPDTQYFGPGTRLTVL.

The gene calls are TRBV28 and TRBJ2-1; D is unclear. Trimming stripped 6 bases from V and 6 bases from J, with 15 bases between. Germline CDR1 is MDHEN and CDR2 is SYDVKM. This CDR3 is built from 14 residues. In DNA form, the CDR3 reads TGTGCCAGCAGCCTCATCGACACGGCCAATGAGCAGTTCTTC. Encoded protein: CASSLIDTANEQFF.

This chain connects TRBV3-1 (or the pseudogene TRBV3-2) to TRBJ2-7; 9 nucleotides agree with TRBD1. The V gene end was trimmed by 4 bases and the J gene end by 7 bases; junction bases not matched to a gene: 8. The CDR3 extends over 14 amino acids. The germline V gene has CDR1 LGHDT and CDR2 YNNKEL (reference sequence). As DNA, the CDR3 is TGTGCCAGCAGCCCTTGGACAGGGGCCGGGGAGCAGTACTTC. As protein: CASSPWTGAGEQYF.

This chain links TRBV9 with TRBJ1-1; 7 bases are shared with TRBD1. The V gene's germline CDR1 is SGDLS and CDR2 YYNGEE. The CDR3 is 14 residues long. V shed 3 bases, J shed 10 bases, and the junction held 12 bases outside the gene matches. The CDR3 loop is CASSAQTQGVRAFF. CDR3 DNA: TGTGCCAGCAGCGCCCAGACGCAGGGGGTAAGAGCTTTCTTT. Together with reference TRBV9 and TRBJ1-1, the CDR3 gives the full variable domain: DSGVTQTPKHLITATGQRVTLRCSPRSGDLSVYWYQQSLDQGLQFLIQYYNGEERAKGNILERFSAQQFPDLHSELNLSSLELGDSALYFCASSAQTQGVRAFFGQGTRLTVV.

CDR3 region: CAWSSLGGADSYNSPLHF. The CDR3 DNA reads as TGTGCCTGGAGCTCCCTCGGGGGCGCAGACTCCTATAATTCACCCCTCCACTTT. This chain connects TRBV30 to TRBJ1-6; weak D call: TRBD1 (6 bases). V dropped 3 bases and J dropped 0 bases, with 18 bases sitting between them. This CDR3 has 18 amino acids. In germline, CDR1 is GTSNPN, CDR2 SVGIG (reference sequence).

The chain combines TRBV19 with TRBJ2-2; D is unclear. This CDR3 region has 11 residues. The germline V and J ends were trimmed by 10 bases and 7 bases, with 10 bases remaining between them. CDR1 and CDR2 from the germline V gene are LNHDA and SQIVND (reference sequence). The CDR3 nucleotides read TGTGCCACCCTTTGGGGCGGGGAGCTGTTTTTT. Amino acids: CATLWGGELFF.

A single count supports this clone. The rearrangement links TRBV7-9 to TRBJ1-4; D gene ambiguous. Trimming left V 1 base short and J 7 bases short, with 7 bases between. Germline V gene sequence: CDR1 SEHNR, CDR2 FQNEAQ (reference sequence). The CDR3 has 13 residues. CDR3 sequence: CASSLEAGEKLFF. CDR3 in DNA: TGTGCCAGCAGCTTAGAGGCGGGTGAAAAACTGTTTTTT. Together with reference TRBV7-9 and TRBJ1-4, the CDR3 gives the full variable domain: DTGVSQNPRHKITKRGQNVTFRCDPISEHNRLYWYRQTLGQGPEFLTYFQNEAQLEKSRLLSDRFSAERPKGSFSTLEIQRTEQGDSAMYLCASSLEAGEKLFFGSGTQLSVL.

V is TRBV30 and J is TRBJ1-5; D perhaps matches TRBD1 (6 bases). This CDR3 region has 14 residues. Trimming removed 5 bases at V and 4 bases at J, with 15 bases between. Germline CDR1 GTSNPN, CDR2 SVGIG (reference sequence). DNA of the CDR3: TGTGCCTGGGCCAGGGGAGAAAGTAATCAGCCCCAGCATTTT. Amino acids: CAWARGESNQPQHF.